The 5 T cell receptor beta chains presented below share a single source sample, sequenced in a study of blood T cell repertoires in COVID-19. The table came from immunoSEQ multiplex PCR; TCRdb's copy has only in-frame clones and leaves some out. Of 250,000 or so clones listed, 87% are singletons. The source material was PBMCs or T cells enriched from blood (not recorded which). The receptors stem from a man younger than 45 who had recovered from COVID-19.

CDR3 sequence reads: CASRPGDRRTDGYTF. In DNA, the CDR3 is TGTGCCAGCAGGCCAGGGGACAGGCGTACCGATGGCTACACCTTC. The V gene is TRBV6-5, the J gene TRBJ1-2; the match to TRBD1 covers 8 bases. CDR1 and CDR2 from the germline V gene are MNHEY and SVGAGI. V was pared by 6 bases and J by 6 bases, with 12 bases of the junction left unmatched. CDR3 size: 15 residues.

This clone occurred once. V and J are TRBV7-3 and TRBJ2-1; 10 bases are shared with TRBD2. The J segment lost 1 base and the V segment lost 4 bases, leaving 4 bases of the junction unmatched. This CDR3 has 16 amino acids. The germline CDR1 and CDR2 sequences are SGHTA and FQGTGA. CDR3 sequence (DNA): TGTGCCAGCAGCTCGAGCGGGGGGGCATCCTACAATGAGCAGTTCTTC. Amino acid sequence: CASSSSGGASYNEQFF.

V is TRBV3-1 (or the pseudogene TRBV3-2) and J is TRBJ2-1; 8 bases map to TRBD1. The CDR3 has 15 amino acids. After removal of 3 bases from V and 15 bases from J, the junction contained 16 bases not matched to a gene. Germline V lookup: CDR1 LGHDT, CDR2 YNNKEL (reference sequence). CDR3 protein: CASSQYPGTGLRRFF. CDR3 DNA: TGTGCCAGCAGCCAGTATCCGGGGACAGGTTTAAGGAGGTTCTTC.

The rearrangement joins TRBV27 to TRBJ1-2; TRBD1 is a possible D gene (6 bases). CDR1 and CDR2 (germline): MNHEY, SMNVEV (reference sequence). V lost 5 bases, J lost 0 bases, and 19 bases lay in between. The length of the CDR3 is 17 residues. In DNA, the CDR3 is TGTGCCAGCAGTCGGGGACATGGGGAATATACTAACTATGGCTACACCTTC. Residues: CASSRGHGEYTNYGYTF.

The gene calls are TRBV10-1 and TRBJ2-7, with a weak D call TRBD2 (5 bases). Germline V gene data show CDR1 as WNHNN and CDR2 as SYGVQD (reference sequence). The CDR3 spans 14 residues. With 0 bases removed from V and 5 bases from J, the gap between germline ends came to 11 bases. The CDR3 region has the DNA TGCGCCAGCAGTGAGTCGGGAGCGATCAACGAGCAGTACTTC. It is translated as CASSESGAINEQYF.